This TCR beta chain was recorded in a study of T cell responses to AZD1222 COVID-19 vaccine. Looking at the study overall: Recipients boosted at about 4 weeks or about 12 weeks are pooled. Study results and caveats: Reports indicate that nearly half of spike-specific TCRs are directed at unmutated variant regions. Elevations in Spike-specific TCR breadth and depth followed administration of two AZD1222 doses. White British people made up most donors, females outnumbered males, and clonal diversity was possibly underestimated.

The repertoire was sequenced with immunoSEQ multiplex PCR; TCRdb's copy has only in-frame clones and lacks some. The data contain approximately 76,000 clones, 70% to 85% of them seen just once; the ten biggest clones take up 2.9%. CDR3 size: 16 residues. Germline V CDR1 and CDR2: SGHTA, FQGNSA. V shed 5 bases and J shed 1 base, with 17 bases lying between them. As for this clone: The antigen is not known.

Sample: peripheral blood, taken on day 0 of AZD1222 vaccination. The receptor was isolated from an adult in good health. The J gene is TRBJ1-2, the V gene TRBV7-2; possibly TRBD1 for D (5 bases). CDR3 sequence reads: CASSSIRGANNYGYTF. CDR3 coding DNA: TGTGCCAGCAGCAGTATAAGGGGAGCCAATAACTATGGCTACACCTTC.